Listed here are 6 T cell receptor beta chains from one sample, sequenced in a study of CD8+ T cells in alopecia areata. The treatment: oral pan-JAK inhibitor, 5-10 mg twice daily. Extraction of RNA preceded its reverse transcription into cDNA, which served as the sequencing template. The protocol was immunoSEQ multiplex PCR, while the TCRdb copy is restricted to in-frame clones and leaves out a portion. The sample records 160,000 or so clones, 58% being singletons. This specimen was CD4+ T cells sorted from blood, taken at approximately week 55, from a patient treated with tofacitinib. All receptors come from a human donor with alopecia areata.

This clone was counted a single time. The rearrangement joins TRBV25-1 to TRBJ1-1; D unclear. The CDR3 spans 13 residues. Germline V gene sequence: CDR1 MGHDK, CDR2 SYGVNS. V was pared by 1 base and J by 11 bases, with 14 bases between. CDR3 sequence reads: CASSESPNPNAFF. The CDR3 nucleotides are TGTGCCAGCAGTGAATCTCCCAACCCGAATGCTTTCTTT.

Only a few counts were recorded for this clone. This chain joins TRBV19 and TRBJ1-5; D is unclear. The CDR3 extends over 16 amino acids. The V and J ends lost 1 base and 0 bases respectively, with 10 bases between them. Germline V CDR1 and CDR2: LNHDA, SQIVND (reference sequence). CDR3 amino acids: CASSIASRYSNQPQHF. The DNA for the CDR3 is TGTGCCAGTAGTATAGCTTCAAGGTATAGCAATCAGCCCCAGCATTTT.

This clone was detected only a few times. V gene TRBV5-5 combines with J gene TRBJ2-2; TRBD2 is a possible D gene (6 bases). The V end was cut by 0 bases, the J end by 4 bases, with 13 bases between. The length of the CDR3 is 16 residues. The germline V gene encodes CDR1 SGHKS and CDR2 YYEKEE (reference sequence). This chain's CDR3 is CASSLAAGRGTGELFF. DNA for the CDR3: TGTGCCAGCAGCTTGGCAGCGGGCCGGGGCACCGGGGAGCTGTTTTTT.

This clone has only one observation. The chain recombines TRBV5-1 with TRBJ1-2; 8 positions match TRBD1. The CDR3 length is 13 residues. Germline V gene sequence: CDR1 SGHRS, CDR2 YFSETQ. The junction had 6 bases not matched to a gene; V was cut back by 5 bases and J by 6 bases. The CDR3 region is CASRETGDDGYTF. CDR3 coding DNA: TGCGCCAGCAGGGAGACAGGGGATGATGGCTACACCTTC.

The rearrangement uses TRBV15 and TRBJ2-7; no clear D. Germline V gene lookup returns CDR1 LNHNV and CDR2 YYDKDF (reference sequence). V lost 1 base and J lost 0, with 16 bases in between. The CDR3 spans 17 residues. CDR3 sequence (DNA): TGTGCCACCAGCAGAGGATTTGCTCCATTAAGCTCCTACGAGCAGTACTTC. Translated, it gives CATSRGFAPLSSYEQYF. The full variable domain, in which reference TRBV15 and TRBJ2-7 provide the parts outside the CDR3, is DAMVIQNPRYQVTQFGKPVTLSCSQTLNHNVMYWYQQKSSQAPKLLFHYYDKDFNNEADTPDNFQSRRPNTSFCFLDIRSPGLGDTAMYLCATSRGFAPLSSYEQYFGPGTRLTVT.

On this clone: Other DNA sequences from this sample encode an identical CDR3 as well. This chain links TRBV7-9 with TRBJ1-1, with no clear D. The germline V and J ends were trimmed by 1 base and 2 bases, with 5 bases remaining between them. CDR1 and CDR2 (germline): SEHNR, FQNEAQ (reference sequence). The CDR3 is made up of 13 amino acids. CDR3 DNA: TGTGCCAGCAGCTTAGAAGCTAACACTGAAGCTTTCTTT. Its protein product is CASSLEANTEAFF.